The 25 T cell receptor beta chains reported below all come from one sample, sequenced in a study of T cells after yellow fever vaccination. One entry per CDR3 protein, called by TCRdb with MiXCR from the 5' RACE reads. Seen here are approximately 600,000 distinct CDR3 sequences, approximately 13% observed once, and the top ten hold about 15%. Sequenced here: PBMCs, sampled on the day of the yellow fever booster vaccination. These receptors originate from a young man who received the YFV17D yellow fever vaccine.

This clonotype appeared many times. The V gene is TRBV3-1, the J gene TRBJ1-2; 9 bases fit TRBD1. The length of the CDR3 is 14 residues. Trimming took 1 base from V and 8 from J; bases not matched to a gene: 5. The germline V gene has CDR1 LGHDT and CDR2 YNNKEL (reference sequence). The CDR3 bases are TGTGCCAGCAGCCAAGGGGACAGGGAACAAGGCTACACCTTC. Translating it yields CASSQGDREQGYTF.

This clonotype was counted many times. The gene calls are TRBV7-2 and TRBJ2-3, with 13 nucleotides matching TRBD2. This CDR3 is 17 amino acids long. J lost 5 bases, V lost 2 bases, and 7 bases had no gene match. The V gene's germline CDR1 is SGHTA and CDR2 FQGNSA. CDR3 DNA sequence: TGTGCCAGCAGCTTAAAGCTCGGACTAGCGGGAGTAGATACGCAGTATTTT. This encodes CASSLKLGLAGVDTQYF.

This clonotype was observed a few times. This rearrangement joins TRBV11-2 to TRBJ2-2; 14 bases are shared with TRBD2. Germline V gives CDR1 SGHAT, CDR2 FQNNGV. The trim removed 5 bases at V and 4 bases at J, leaving 12 bases unmatched. This CDR3 comprises 19 residues. CDR3 amino acids: CASSPPGLAGGGGTGELFF. The CDR3 DNA follows: TGTGCCAGCAGCCCCCCCGGACTAGCGGGAGGAGGTGGCACCGGGGAGCTGTTTTTT.

This clonotype was recorded a few times. The J gene is TRBJ2-7, the V gene TRBV19; D possibly corresponds to TRBD2 (5 bases). The germline V and J ends were trimmed by 7 bases and 3 bases, with 16 bases remaining between them. The CDR3 is 14 amino acids. The germline gives CDR1 LNHDA, CDR2 SQIVND (reference sequence). In nucleotides, the CDR3 is TGTGCCAGTAAGGTAGCCAGCGGTTACTACGAGCAGTACTTC. Its translation: CASKVASGYYEQYF.

This clonotype was detected only a few times. The rearrangement uses TRBV7-9 and TRBJ1-1; D remains ambiguous. Trimming pared 4 bases from V and 11 bases from J, leaving 17 bases between. CDR1 SEHNR and CDR2 FQNEAQ come from the germline V gene (reference sequence). The CDR3 length is 13 residues. Here the CDR3 DNA reads TGTGCCAGCAGCTCCGGACCTTCTCGGGAGGCTTTCTTT. Translated: CASSSGPSREAFF.

This clonotype appeared a few times. The chain links TRBV5-8 to TRBJ2-7; 10 bases fit TRBD1. Losses at the gene ends were 0 bases for V and 6 bases for J; bases not matched to a gene: 12. The CDR3 consists of 17 residues. Germline assignment: CDR1 SGHTS and CDR2 YDEGEE. CDR3 protein: CASSLAGQGEYGLEQYF. CDR3 DNA sequence: TGTGCCAGCAGCTTGGCTGGACAGGGGGAATACGGGCTCGAGCAGTACTTC.

The V call is TRBV12-3 or TRBV12-4, the J call TRBJ2-6; no clear D. The CDR3 runs 14 residues. The ends were cut back, 6 bases at V and 0 bases at J, with 6 bases in the middle. The CDR3 DNA reads as TGTGCCAGCAGGGTATCCTCTGGGGCCAACGTCCTGACTTTC. It specifies CASRVSSGANVLTF.

This clonotype came up a few times. This chain connects TRBV29-1 to TRBJ1-6; 7 positions agree with TRBD1. CDR1 SQVTM and CDR2 ANQGSEA come from the germline V gene. J was trimmed by 5 bases and V by 3 bases; bases with no gene match: 4. The CDR3 length is 14 residues. The CDR3: CSVDQGEDNSPLHF. DNA for the CDR3: TGCAGCGTTGATCAGGGGGAAGATAATTCACCCCTCCACTTT.

This chain links TRBV27 with TRBJ2-2, with D possibly TRBD1 on 8 matching bases. Trimming removed 5 bases from V and 7 bases from J, with 14 bases in between. The CDR3 spans 14 residues. CDR1 is MNHEY, CDR2 SMNVEV, per germline (reference sequence). The CDR3 sequence: CASSPGGGGGELFF. DNA of the CDR3: TGTGCCAGCAGTCCAGGGGGCGGGGGCGGGGAGCTGTTTTTT.

Remarks on this clonotype: The junction differs from germline at one of its ends, possibly a read error. V and J are TRBV2 and TRBJ2-7; D not resolved. CDR1 and CDR2 (germline): SNHLY, FYNNEI. The CDR3 has 12 amino acids. The chain's CDR3 is CASSEDLTEQCF. In DNA form, the CDR3 reads TGTGCCAGCAGTGAGGACCTTACCGAGCAGTGCTTC.

This clonotype was counted between two and nine times. V and J are TRBV11-2 and TRBJ1-6; D unresolved. CDR1 and CDR2 (germline): SGHAT, FQNNGV. This CDR3 spans 17 amino acids. Trimming shortened V by 0 bases and J by 7 bases, and 16 bases separated the two germline ends. CDR3 nucleotide sequence: TGTGCCAGCAGCTTAGAACAGACCTTTACAAGGAATTCACCCCTCCACTTT. Amino acids: CASSLEQTFTRNSPLHF.

This clonotype was recorded many times. The chain combines TRBV7-2 with TRBJ2-2; D ambiguous. Germline CDR1 SGHTA, CDR2 FQGNSA. The CDR3 sequence is 14 residues long. Trimming shortened V by 1 base and J by 6 bases, and 9 bases separated the two germline ends. The CDR3 here is CASSLDSRSGELFF. Here the CDR3 DNA reads TGTGCCAGCAGCTTAGATTCGAGATCCGGGGAGCTGTTTTTT.

A few counts support this clonotype. The rearrangement joins TRBV15 to TRBJ2-2; 12 nucleotides line up with TRBD2. Germline loops: CDR1 LNHNV, CDR2 YYDKDF (reference sequence). Trimming at V came to 1 base and at J to 6 bases, leaving 6 bases not matched to a gene. This CDR3 region has 17 residues. The CDR3 coding sequence is TGTGCCACCAGCAGAGTCAGACTAGCGGGAGATCCCGGGGAGCTGTTTTTT. The encoded protein is CATSRVRLAGDPGELFF.

Only a few counts were recorded for this clonotype. This CDR3 is CASSHGGAYEQYF. CDR3 in DNA: TGTGCCAGCAGCCATGGCGGGGCCTACGAGCAGTACTTC. The chain uses TRBV3-1 and TRBJ2-7; D might be TRBD2 (6 bases). The CDR3 loop spans 13 amino acids. Between the trimmed V and J ends, which lost 3 bases and 2 bases, there was a span of 8 bases. Germline-derived CDR1 and CDR2 are LGHDT and YNNKEL (reference sequence).

The J gene is TRBJ1-1, the V gene TRBV5-1; D uncertain. Germline assignment: CDR1 SGHRS and CDR2 YFSETQ. The CDR3 runs to 13 residues. The V end lost 4 bases, the J end lost 11 bases, and 18 bases lay between the germline ends. The chain's CDR3 is CASSITTGLGAFF. CDR3 in DNA: TGCGCCAGCAGCATTACGACTGGGTTGGGGGCTTTCTTT.

The chain employs TRBV6-2 or TRBV6-3 and TRBJ2-1; no clear D. This CDR3 spans 13 amino acids. Germline V gene sequence: CDR1 MNHEY, CDR2 SVGEGT. The ends were cut back, 9 bases at V and 7 bases at J, with 16 bases in the middle. For the CDR3, the DNA is TGTGCCAGTGGGGTCGGGCCTCCTAATGAGCAGTTCTTC. Its translation is CASGVGPPNEQFF.

This clonotype was picked up many times. V is TRBV29-1 and J is TRBJ2-5; 7 bases match TRBD1. This CDR3 comprises 13 residues. From germline, CDR1 is SQVTM and CDR2 ANQGSEA. Trimming removed 8 bases from V and 3 bases from J; junction bases left unmatched: 9. This CDR3 is CSYLRTGEETQYF. In DNA, the CDR3 is TGCAGCTACCTAAGGACAGGAGAAGAGACCCAGTACTTC.

This chain connects TRBV10-3 to TRBJ1-1; 8 bases map to TRBD1. Germline V gene lookup returns CDR1 ENHRY and CDR2 SYGVKD. With V trimmed by 6 bases and J by 4 bases, 7 bases remained unmatched. The CDR3 length is 14 residues. The CDR3 protein is CAISAITGGTEAFF. DNA for the CDR3: TGTGCCATCAGCGCAATAACAGGGGGCACTGAAGCTTTCTTT.

The rearrangement links TRBV20-1 to TRBJ2-1, with no clear D. CDR3 length equals 16 residues. Germline CDR1 and CDR2: DFQATT and SNEGSKA (reference sequence). The V end lost 4 bases, the J end lost 6 bases, and 22 bases lay between the germline ends. DNA for the CDR3: TGCAGTGCTAAGACATCCCTAGGTCCCAACTTCAATGAGCAGTTCTTC. It is translated as CSAKTSLGPNFNEQFF.

This chain links TRBV7-6 with TRBJ2-7, with D tentatively TRBD2 (7 bases). This CDR3 contains 16 residues. In germline, CDR1 is SGHVS, CDR2 FNYEAQ. V gave up 2 bases and J gave up 0 bases, with 14 bases separating them. CDR3 sequence reads: CASSLTAGASSYEQYF. In nucleotides, the CDR3 is TGTGCCAGCAGCTTAACTGCGGGGGCGAGCTCCTACGAGCAGTACTTC.

This clonotype occurred a few times. The V gene is TRBV7-6, the J gene TRBJ2-2; D ambiguous. CDR1 SGHVS and CDR2 FNYEAQ come from the germline V gene. The CDR3 is made up of 13 amino acids. Trimming left V 1 base short and J 9 bases short, with 9 bases between. Here the CDR3 reads CASSLEQSRELFF. Here the CDR3 DNA reads TGTGCCAGCAGCTTAGAACAGTCCAGGGAGCTGTTTTTT.

This clonotype was counted between two and nine times. J is TRBJ1-5 and V is TRBV6-2 or TRBV6-3; maybe TRBD1 (5 bases). This CDR3 region has 12 residues. In germline, CDR1 is MNHEY, CDR2 SVGEGT. Trimming left V 2 bases short and J 11 bases short, with 10 bases between. The CDR3 spells CASSYTPQAQHF. The CDR3 DNA sequence: TGTGCCAGCAGTTACACCCCACAGGCCCAGCATTTT.

The V call is TRBV4-2, the J call TRBJ2-2; 8 positions match TRBD1. The CDR3 has 12 amino acids. V lost 10 bases to trimming and J lost 6 bases; unmatched junction nucleotides: 4. CDR1 LGHNA and CDR2 YNFKEQ come from the germline V gene. The CDR3 DNA reads as TGTGCCACCCGGACAGGGCCCGGGGAGCTGTTTTTT. It yields the protein CATRTGPGELFF.

This clonotype was found many times. CDR3 amino acids: CASSQERLSGNTIYF. The CDR3 DNA reads TGTGCCAGCAGCCAAGAAAGGCTCTCTGGAAACACCATATATTTT. This sequence joins TRBV3-1 and TRBJ1-3; D is unclear. Germline CDR1 and CDR2: LGHDT and YNNKEL (reference sequence). The CDR3 has 15 amino acids. Trimming took 0 bases from V and 0 from J, leaving 6 bases between them.

This clonotype was recorded a few times. This rearrangement joins TRBV20-1 to TRBJ2-7; D unclear. Germline V gives CDR1 DFQATT, CDR2 SNEGSKA (reference sequence). The CDR3 totals 12 residues. Trimming cost V 4 bases and J 6 bases, with 13 bases left between them. The CDR3 DNA is TGCAGTGCTATTTGGCAGGACGGCGAGCAGTACTTC. Protein sequence: CSAIWQDGEQYF.